This T cell receptor (beta chain) is drawn from a study of shared clonotypes between healthy human individuals. Concerning this clone itself: Its antigen is not identified.

Investigators spread the genomic DNA of each subset evenly over several immunoSEQ plates. Source study methods: Junction-only sequences without quality scores were provided by ImmunoSEQ, so filtering was different. This table comes from immunoSEQ multiplex PCR, and its TCRdb copy is limited to in-frame clones, with some not included. Clonal size and the V and J genes are those of that table, whereas D and trimming came from the DNA. The table shows approximately 740,000 clones, with roughly 70% occurring only once. The study drew its donors from healthy HIV-negative adults without recent acute infections or vaccinations. CDR1 is MGHDK and CDR2 is SYGVNS in the germline V gene. This CDR3 is built from 17 residues. Trimming shortened V by 1 base and J by 0 bases, and 13 bases separated the two germline ends. The study, taken as a whole, reports: Limitation of the genetic and exposure-history diversity represented came from the few donors.

The receptor was derived from a woman aged 30 to 39 in good health. The V and J genes are TRBV25-1 and TRBJ1-5; TRBD1 might be the D (5 bases). Sequencing was done on a sample of memory CD4+ T cells sorted from blood. Subset described: CD45RA-negative fraction. CDR3 residues: CASSESTGGNSNQPQHF. CDR3 nucleotide sequence: TGTGCCAGCAGTGAATCCACCGGGGGAAATAGCAATCAGCCCCAGCATTTT.